The 7 T cell receptor beta chains below all came from one sample that was sequenced in a study of T cells in Graves' hyperthyroidism and ophthalmopathy. There were TCR beta CDR3 regions amplified from RNA transcripts. Initially, a first-round RT-PCR of the TCR CDR3 employed the HTBI primer set. TCRdb re-derived calls from the multiplex PCR reads in MiXCR, one entry per CDR3 protein. This table has about 350,000 distinct CDR3 sequences, about 15% appearing once. Material for sequencing was blood. The receptors were sampled from a woman between 25 and 40 years old with Graves' hyperthyroidism.

This clonotype appeared a few times. The chain carries TRBV2 and TRBJ2-1; TRBD2 matches at 10 bases. This CDR3 has 16 amino acids. Germline loops: CDR1 SNHLY, CDR2 FYNNEI. V was pared by 6 bases and J by 7 bases, with 12 bases of the junction left unmatched. The CDR3 reads CASSSRASGRWNEQFF. CDR3 nucleotides: TGTGCCAGCAGCTCCAGGGCTAGCGGGAGATGGAATGAGCAGTTCTTC. The full variable domain, in which reference TRBV2 and TRBJ2-1 provide the parts outside the CDR3, is EPEVTQTPSHQVTQMGQEVILRCVPISNHLYFYWYRQILGQKVEFLVSFYNNEISEKSEIFDDQFSVERPDGSNFTLKIRSTKLEDSAMYFCASSSRASGRWNEQFFGPGTRLTVL.

This clonotype was seen more than once but under ten times. The chain couples TRBV29-1 to TRBJ2-1, with 11 nucleotides matching TRBD2. The CDR3 has 17 residues. V shed 6 bases, J shed 0 bases, and the junction held 10 bases outside the gene matches. Germline CDR1 is SQVTM and CDR2 is ANQGSEA. CDR3 residues: CSVSGTSGESSYNEQFF. CDR3 sequence (DNA): TGCAGCGTATCCGGGACTAGCGGAGAGAGCTCCTACAATGAGCAGTTCTTC.

This clonotype was recorded at least ten times. This chain links TRBV18 with TRBJ2-1, with unresolved D. V was trimmed by 4 bases and J by 0 bases, leaving 10 bases between them. The CDR3 sequence is 15 residues long. Germline V CDR1 and CDR2: KGHSH, LQKENI. DNA of the CDR3: TGTGCCAGCTCACGAACACGTAGCTCCTACAATGAGCAGTTCTTC. Translation gives CASSRTRSSYNEQFF.

This clonotype occurred a few times. The gene calls are TRBV28 and TRBJ1-6; D remains ambiguous. CDR1 is MDHEN, CDR2 SYDVKM, per germline. The V end lost 10 bases, the J end lost 4 bases, and 14 bases lay between the germline ends. This CDR3 spans 14 amino acids. The DNA for the CDR3 is TGTGCCATCTCAGCTCAGAAGTATAATTCACCCCTCCACTTT. This codes for CAISAQKYNSPLHF.

The chain has TRBV6-1 and TRBJ2-1; a weak D match, TRBD1 (6 bases). V was trimmed by 5 bases and J by 3 bases, leaving 14 bases between them. This CDR3 is 15 amino acids long. The germline V gene encodes CDR1 MNHNS and CDR2 SASEGT. This CDR3 is CASSPRGGIYNEQFF. In DNA, the CDR3 is TGTGCCAGCAGTCCCAGGGGTGGGATCTACAATGAGCAGTTCTTC.

The table lists this clonotype with a few counts. V gene TRBV7-9 combines with J gene TRBJ2-3; perhaps TRBD2 as D (5 bases). The CDR3 spans 16 residues. Germline V gives CDR1 SEHNR, CDR2 FQNEAQ (reference sequence). Trimming left V 5 bases short and J 0 bases short, with 15 bases between. The CDR3 is CASSPGVATSTDTQYF. DNA of the CDR3: TGTGCCAGCAGCCCCGGGGTAGCAACTAGCACAGATACGCAGTATTTT.

The chain joins TRBV11-2 to TRBJ2-2; 8 bases are a match to TRBD2. Unmatched junction bases numbered 9, after V lost 4 bases and J lost 8 bases. Germline assignment: CDR1 SGHAT and CDR2 FQNNGV. The CDR3 consists of 15 residues. The DNA of the CDR3 is TGTGCCAGCAGCTCGAGCGGGAGTGCGCAGGGGGAGCTGTTTTTT. Protein sequence: CASSSSGSAQGELFF. The full variable domain, in which reference TRBV11-2 and TRBJ2-2 provide the parts outside the CDR3, is EAGVAQSPRYKIIEKRQSVAFWCNPISGHATLYWYQQILGQGPKLLIQFQNNGVVDDSQLPKDRFSAERLKGVDSTLKIQPAKLEDSAVYLCASSSSGSAQGELFFGEGSRLTVL.